This note documents a single T cell receptor beta chain sequence. Its matching antigen is unknown. This sample is part of a study of vaccination and CD4 T cells after COVID-19. Treatment meaning: roughly 11-day PBMC culture with coronavirus spike peptide pools or control peptides (ViraFEST assay). The Oncomine TCR Beta short-read assay was what sequenced the DNA obtained from cultured CD4+ T cells. TCRdb analysed the PCR reads with MiXCR anew, one entry per CDR3 protein. The sample contains some 18,000 distinct CDR3 sequences, under 60% of which appear only once. This CDR3 contains 17 residues. V gave up 5 bases and J gave up 4 bases, with 23 bases separating them. Germline V gene data show CDR1 as SGHVS and CDR2 as FQNEAQ.

The sample was CD4+ T cells from blood, cultured in vitro, taken after SARS-CoV-2 vaccination. The sequence derives from a human donor who had recovered from COVID-19. The chain recombines TRBV7-8 with TRBJ2-5, with a tentative D call TRBD1 (5 bases). As DNA, the CDR3 is TGTGCCAGCAGCCCGGGTGGGCTTCAGGGCTGGGGAGAGACCCAGTACTTC. Protein sequence: CASSPGGLQGWGETQYF.